Included here is one T cell receptor beta chain sequence, with context. This sample is drawn from a study of siplizumab effects on memory and regulatory T cells. Losses at the gene ends were 11 bases for V and 5 bases for J; bases not matched to a gene: 11. Looked up from germline, CDR1 is ENHRY and CDR2 is SYGVKD. This CDR3 spans 13 amino acids. Generated by immunoSEQ multiplex PCR, the TCRdb table keeps only in-frame clones and is missing some. Here the sample spans more than 85,000 clones, more than 90% being singletons. The receptor's source is a human donor in good health. Input material: CD4+ T cells sorted from blood. The V call is TRBV10-3, the J call TRBJ2-7; 8 nucleotides match TRBD1. The CDR3 sequence is CAAPDRANHEQYF. CDR3 nucleotide sequence: TGTGCCGCCCCGGACAGGGCAAACCACGAGCAGTACTTC.